This T cell receptor (beta chain) was captured in a study of T-cell reconstitution after alpha-beta-depleted transplantation in children. Concerning this clonotype itself: Its target is unknown.

V trimming: 3 bases; J trimming: 0 bases; junction bases outside the gene matches: 11. The CDR3 runs 19 residues. Germline-derived CDR1 and CDR2 are MDHEN and SYDVKM. General study points: The origin of alpha-beta T cells about two months after transplant was reportedly several hundred expanded graft clones. One year post-transplant, T-cell counts and diversity were largely derived from T cells produced anew. Some patients owed their high day-60 TCRbeta diversity to surviving recipient T cells and thymic progenitors.

Preparation of the TCRbeta library involved a method that used unique molecular identifiers. TCRdb re-called the PCR reads with MiXCR, one entry per CDR3 protein. Here the sample spans approximately 300,000 distinct CDR3 sequences, roughly 7.8% being singletons. The J gene is TRBJ2-7, the V gene TRBV28, with 13 bases fitting TRBD2. This TCR derives from a female patient aged 2-10 years who had a stem cell transplant for Fanconi anemia, so the T cells may come from the graft donor. Material: peripheral blood, obtained 360 days after TCRalphabeta/CD19-depleted stem cell transplant. DNA of the CDR3: TGTGCCAGCAGTTTTTTTTTACTAGCGGGGGGGGCCAGCTCCTACGAGCAGTACTTC. Residues: CASSFFLLAGGASSYEQYF. Based on the CDR3 plus reference TRBV28 and TRBJ2-7, the full variable domain is DVKVTQSSRYLVKRTGEKVFLECVQDMDHENMFWYRQDPGLGLRLIYFSYDVKMKEKGDIPEGYSVSREKKERFSLILESASTNQTSMYLCASSFFLLAGGASSYEQYFGPGTRLTVT.